This paragraph covers one T cell receptor (beta chain) sequence. Its antigen remains unidentified. The data are from a study of human T cells and chemical hapten exposure. Looking at the study overall: DPC (0.01%) was patch tested on the upper back and read at 6 days.

The CDR3 spans 12 residues. Germline loops: CDR1 SNHLY, CDR2 FYNNEI. V dropped 10 bases and J dropped 0; count of bases not matched to a gene: 2. Findings and caveats of the study: Once DPC sensitization occurred, TCRs above 1 in 1000 frequency showed no change.

Unique molecular identifiers were affixed to discrete cDNA molecules within the library. TCRdb used MiXCR to reprocess the RACE reads, holding one entry per CDR3 protein. This table holds about 77,000 distinct CDR3 sequences, 11% to 15% found once. Time point given: pre-sensitization, week 0. Sample treatment: therapeutic diphenylcyclopropenone sensitization with weekly scalp DPC. Participating donors were patients with alopecia, aged 18 to 70 years, considered appropriate candidates for DPC. The clonotype originates from a woman aged 45-65 years with alopecia areata. Some clones in this sample may be carry-over from other donors' samples. This specimen was whole blood, taken in connection with sensitization to the hapten diphenylcyclopropenone (DPC). The rearrangement links TRBV2 to TRBJ1-1; 7 positions match TRBD1. As DNA, the CDR3 is TGTGCCATGGGACAGATGAACACTGAAGCTTTCTTT. It codes for CAMGQMNTEAFF. Full variable domain (missing parts from reference TRBV2 and TRBJ1-1): EPEVTQTPSHQVTQMGQEVILRCVPISNHLYFYWYRQILGQKVEFLVSFYNNEISEKSEIFDDQFSVERPDGSNFTLKIRSTKLEDSAMYFCAMGQMNTEAFFGQGTRLTVV.